These 6 T cell receptor beta chains share one sample of origin, sequenced in a study of blood T cell repertoires in COVID-19. Measured with immunoSEQ multiplex PCR; TCRdb has only the in-frame clones, and not every one. The data show about 83,000 clones, about 86% seen once. Specimen: peripheral blood. The receptors derive from a woman at least 80 years old in a cohort sampled during active or convalescent COVID-19.

This sequence joins TRBV3-1 (or the pseudogene TRBV3-2) and TRBJ1-2, with D uncertain. CDR3 length: 13 residues. V lost 0 bases, J lost 8 bases, and 10 bases lay in between. The V gene's germline CDR1 is LGHDT and CDR2 YNNKEL (reference sequence). CDR3 loop: CASSQDLGGGYTF. CDR3 DNA sequence: TGTGCCAGCAGCCAAGATCTAGGTGGGGGCTACACCTTC.

This clone was seen once. V is TRBV5-1 and J is TRBJ1-5; TRBD1 matches at 10 bases. The germline gives CDR1 SGHRS, CDR2 YFSETQ. This CDR3 spans 15 amino acids. V trimming: 0 bases; J trimming: 7 bases; junction bases outside the gene matches: 4. As DNA, the CDR3 is TGCGCCAGCAGCTTGGCGGGACAGGGGCCCCAGCCCCAGCATTTT. It specifies CASSLAGQGPQPQHF.

The V call is TRBV18, the J call TRBJ2-3; D perhaps matches TRBD1 (6 bases). V lost 1 base and J 1 base, leaving 9 bases between the germline ends. Germline assignment: CDR1 KGHSH and CDR2 LQKENI. The CDR3 is 15 residues long. This chain's CDR3 is CASSPLGHGTDTQYF. In nucleotides, the CDR3 is TGTGCCAGCTCACCACTGGGACACGGCACAGATACGCAGTATTTT.

The genes are TRBV11-3 and TRBJ2-1; TRBD2 agrees at 8 bases. The length of the CDR3 is 16 residues. Germline V CDR1 and CDR2: SGHNT, YENEEA. V lost 5 bases to trimming and J lost 4 bases; unmatched junction nucleotides: 10. CDR3 DNA: TGTGCCAGCAGCCCGTTGGGGCTAGCGGGTTACAATGAGCAGTTCTTC. Residues: CASSPLGLAGYNEQFF.

This clone showed up just a few times. The rearrangement joins TRBV28 to TRBJ1-3; possible D gene TRBD1, 6 bases. The V and J ends lost 1 base and 3 bases respectively, with 13 bases between them. CDR3 length: 16 amino acids. Germline V gene lookup returns CDR1 MDHEN and CDR2 SYDVKM. The CDR3 region has the DNA TGTGCCAGCAGTTTATACCCAGGGGTCGTTGGAAACACCATATATTTT. Its translation is CASSLYPGVVGNTIYF.

This sequence joins TRBV15 and TRBJ1-4, with D unresolved. Germline V gene sequence: CDR1 LNHNV, CDR2 YYDKDF (reference sequence). V was pared by 1 base and J by 3 bases, with 3 bases between. This CDR3 is 13 amino acids long. The CDR3 bases are TGTGCCACCAGCAGAGGGCCTAATGAAAAACTGTTTTTT. It yields the protein CATSRGPNEKLFF.